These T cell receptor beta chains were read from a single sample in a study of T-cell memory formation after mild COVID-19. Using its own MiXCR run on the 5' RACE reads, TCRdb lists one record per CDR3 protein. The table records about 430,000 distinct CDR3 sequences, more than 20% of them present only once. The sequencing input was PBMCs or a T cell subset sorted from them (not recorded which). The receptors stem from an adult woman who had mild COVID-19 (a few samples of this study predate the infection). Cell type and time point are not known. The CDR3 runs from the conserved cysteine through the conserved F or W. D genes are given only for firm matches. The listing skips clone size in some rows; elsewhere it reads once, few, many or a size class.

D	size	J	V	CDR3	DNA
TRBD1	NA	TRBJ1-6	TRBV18	CASSKDRDSPLHF	TGTGCCAGCTCAAAAGACAGGGATTCACCCCTCCACTTT
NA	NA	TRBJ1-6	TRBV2	CASAWTDSGHSPLHF	TGTGCCAGCGCTTGGACAGACTCGGGGCATTCACCCCTCCACTTT
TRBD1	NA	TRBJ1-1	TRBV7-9	CASSLGPRTGDGTEAFF	TGTGCCAGCAGCTTAGGCCCAAGGACAGGGGACGGCACTGAAGCTTTCTTT
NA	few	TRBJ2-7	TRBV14	CASSQGGGFYEQYF	TGTGCCAGCAGCCAAGGGGGCGGTTTCTACGAGCAGTACTTC
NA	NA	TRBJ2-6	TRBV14	CASSRGTAGANVLTF	TGTGCCAGCAGCCGCGGGACAGCCGGGGCCAACGTCCTGACTTTC
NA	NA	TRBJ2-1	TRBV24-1	CASSLSGIYNEQFF	TGTGCCTCCTCCCTGTCCGGGATCTACAATGAGCAGTTCTTC
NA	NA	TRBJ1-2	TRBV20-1	CSAPDYGEQNYGYTF	TGCAGTGCCCCAGACTATGGGGAGCAAAACTATGGCTACACCTTC
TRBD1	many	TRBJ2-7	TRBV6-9	CASSYSNRDREDYEQYF	TGTGCCAGCAGTTATTCAAATCGGGACAGGGAGGACTACGAGCAGTACTTC
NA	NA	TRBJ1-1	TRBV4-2	CASSQDAVEAFF	TGTGCCAGCAGCCAAGATGCGGTTGAAGCTTTCTTT
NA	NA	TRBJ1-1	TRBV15	CATSRTDMNTEAFF	TGTGCCACCAGCCGGACAGACATGAACACTGAAGCTTTCTTT
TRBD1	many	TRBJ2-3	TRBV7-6	CASSLVAGGADTQYF	TGTGCCAGCAGCTTAGTAGCAGGGGGCGCAGATACGCAGTATTTT
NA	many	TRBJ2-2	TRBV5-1	CASRALNTGELFF	TGCGCCAGCAGAGCACTCAACACCGGGGAGCTGTTTTTT
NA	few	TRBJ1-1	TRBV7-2	CASSLSGRTGTEAFF	TGTGCCAGCAGCTTATCTGGCAGGACGGGCACTGAAGCTTTCTTT
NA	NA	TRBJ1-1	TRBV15	CATSRGGIERLVNTEAFF	TGTGCCACCAGCAGAGGAGGAATTGAGCGCTTGGTGAACACTGAAGCTTTCTTT
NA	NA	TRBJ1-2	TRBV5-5	CASSGRLSNYGYTF	TGTGCCAGCAGCGGTCGACTGAGCAACTATGGCTACACCTTC
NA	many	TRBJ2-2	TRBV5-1	CASSLVQGNTGELFF	TGTGCCAGCAGCTTAGTCCAGGGGAACACCGGGGAGCTGTTTTTT
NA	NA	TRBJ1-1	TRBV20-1	CSARAPGRGYTEAFF	TGCAGTGCTAGAGCCCCGGGAAGGGGGTACACTGAAGCTTTCTTT